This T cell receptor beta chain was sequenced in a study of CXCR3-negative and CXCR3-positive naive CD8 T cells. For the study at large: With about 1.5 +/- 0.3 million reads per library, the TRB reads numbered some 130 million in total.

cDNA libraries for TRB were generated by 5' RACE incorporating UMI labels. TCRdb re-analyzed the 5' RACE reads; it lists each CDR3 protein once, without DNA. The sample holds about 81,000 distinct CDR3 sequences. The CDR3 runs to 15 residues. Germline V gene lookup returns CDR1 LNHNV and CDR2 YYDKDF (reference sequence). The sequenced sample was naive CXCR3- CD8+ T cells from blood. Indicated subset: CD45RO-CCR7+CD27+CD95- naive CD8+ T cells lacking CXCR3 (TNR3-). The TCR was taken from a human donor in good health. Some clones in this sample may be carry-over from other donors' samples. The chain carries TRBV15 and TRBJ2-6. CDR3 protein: CATSSTPSGANVLTF. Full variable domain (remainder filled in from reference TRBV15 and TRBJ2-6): DAMVIQNPRYQVTQFGKPVTLSCSQTLNHNVMYWYQQKSSQAPKLLFHYYDKDFNNEADTPDNFQSRRPNTSFCFLDIRSPGLGDTAMYLCATSSTPSGANVLTFGAGSRLTVL.